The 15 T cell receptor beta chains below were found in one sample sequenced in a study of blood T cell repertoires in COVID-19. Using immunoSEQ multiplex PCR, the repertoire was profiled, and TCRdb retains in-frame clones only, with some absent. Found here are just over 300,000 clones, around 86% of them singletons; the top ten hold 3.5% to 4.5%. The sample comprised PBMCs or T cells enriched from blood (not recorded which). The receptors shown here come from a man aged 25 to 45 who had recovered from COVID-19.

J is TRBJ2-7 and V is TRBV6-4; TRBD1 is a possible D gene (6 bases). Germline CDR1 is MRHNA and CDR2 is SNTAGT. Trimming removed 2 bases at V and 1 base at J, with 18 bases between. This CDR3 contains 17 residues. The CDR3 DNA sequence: TGTGCCAGCAGTGACGTCTCCGGGACAAGGGGATCCTACGAGCAGTACTTC. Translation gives CASSDVSGTRGSYEQYF.

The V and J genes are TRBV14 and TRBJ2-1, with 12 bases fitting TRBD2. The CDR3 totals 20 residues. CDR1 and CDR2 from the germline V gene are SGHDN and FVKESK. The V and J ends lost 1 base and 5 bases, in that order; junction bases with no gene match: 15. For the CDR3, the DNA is TGTGCCAGCAGCCAAGGGATTGCTCGACTAGCGGGAGTTTTCAACAATGAGCAGTTCTTC. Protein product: CASSQGIARLAGVFNNEQFF.

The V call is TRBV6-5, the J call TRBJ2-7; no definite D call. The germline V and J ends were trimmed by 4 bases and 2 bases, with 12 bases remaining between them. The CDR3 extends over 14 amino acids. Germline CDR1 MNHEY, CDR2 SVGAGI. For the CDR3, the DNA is TGTGCCAGCAGTTCAAGCGAGACCCCCTACGAGCAGTACTTC. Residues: CASSSSETPYEQYF.

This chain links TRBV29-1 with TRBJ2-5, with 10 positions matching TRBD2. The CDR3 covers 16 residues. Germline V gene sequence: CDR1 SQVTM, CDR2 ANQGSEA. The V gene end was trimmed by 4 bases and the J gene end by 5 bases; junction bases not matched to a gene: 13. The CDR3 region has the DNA TGCAGCGTTGTCCTAGCGGGAGATCAAGCAATGGAGACCCAGTACTTC. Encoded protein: CSVVLAGDQAMETQYF.

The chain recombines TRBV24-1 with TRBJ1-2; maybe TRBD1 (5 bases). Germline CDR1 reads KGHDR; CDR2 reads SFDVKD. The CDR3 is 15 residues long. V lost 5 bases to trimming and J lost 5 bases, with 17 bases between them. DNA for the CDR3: TGTGCCACCAGTGCGCAGGGCAAGTCAGGATATGGCTACACCTTC. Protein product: CATSAQGKSGYGYTF.

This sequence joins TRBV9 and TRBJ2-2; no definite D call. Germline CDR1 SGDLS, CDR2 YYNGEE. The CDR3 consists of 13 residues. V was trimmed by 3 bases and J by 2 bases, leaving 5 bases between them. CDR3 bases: TGTGCCAGCAGCGCTAGAAACACCGGGGAGCTGTTTTTT. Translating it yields CASSARNTGELFF.

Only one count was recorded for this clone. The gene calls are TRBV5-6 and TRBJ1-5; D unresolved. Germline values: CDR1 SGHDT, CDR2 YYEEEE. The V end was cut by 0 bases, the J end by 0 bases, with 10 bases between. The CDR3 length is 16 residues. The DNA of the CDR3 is TGTGCCAGCAGCTTGGGCGGGGAGATTAGCAATCAGCCCCAGCATTTT. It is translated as CASSLGGEISNQPQHF. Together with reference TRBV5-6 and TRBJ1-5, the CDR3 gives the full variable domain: DAGVTQSPTHLIKTRGQQVTLRCSPKSGHDTVSWYQQALGQGPQFIFQYYEEEERQRGNFPDRFSGHQFPNYSSELNVNALLLGDSALYLCASSLGGEISNQPQHFGDGTRLSIL.

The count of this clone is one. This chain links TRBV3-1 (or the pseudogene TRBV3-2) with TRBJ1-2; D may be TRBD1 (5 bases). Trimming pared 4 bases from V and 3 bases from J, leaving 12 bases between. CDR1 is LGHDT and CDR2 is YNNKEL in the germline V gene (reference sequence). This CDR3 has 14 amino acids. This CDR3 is CASSLRGLYYGYTF. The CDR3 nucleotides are TGTGCCAGCAGCCTGCGGGGCCTCTACTATGGCTACACCTTC.

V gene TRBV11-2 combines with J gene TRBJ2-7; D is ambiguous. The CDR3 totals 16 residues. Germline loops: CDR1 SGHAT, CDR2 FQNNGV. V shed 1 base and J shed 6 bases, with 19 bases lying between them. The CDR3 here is CASSLGNALPRGEQYF. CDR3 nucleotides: TGTGCCAGCAGCTTAGGGAATGCGCTTCCGAGAGGCGAGCAGTACTTC.

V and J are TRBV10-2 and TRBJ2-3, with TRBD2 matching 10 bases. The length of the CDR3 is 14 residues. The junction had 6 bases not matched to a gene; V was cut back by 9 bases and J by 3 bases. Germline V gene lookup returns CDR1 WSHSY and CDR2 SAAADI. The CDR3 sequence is CASNLAGATDTQYF. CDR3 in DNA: TGCGCCAGTAATCTAGCGGGGGCTACAGATACGCAGTATTTT.

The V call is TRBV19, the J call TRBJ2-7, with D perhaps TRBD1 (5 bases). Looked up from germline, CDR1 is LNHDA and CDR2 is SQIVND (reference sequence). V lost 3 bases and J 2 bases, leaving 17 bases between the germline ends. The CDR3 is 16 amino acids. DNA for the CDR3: TGTGCCAGTAGTATCAATGTTGGGGCAGGGACCTACGAGCAGTACTTC. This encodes CASSINVGAGTYEQYF.

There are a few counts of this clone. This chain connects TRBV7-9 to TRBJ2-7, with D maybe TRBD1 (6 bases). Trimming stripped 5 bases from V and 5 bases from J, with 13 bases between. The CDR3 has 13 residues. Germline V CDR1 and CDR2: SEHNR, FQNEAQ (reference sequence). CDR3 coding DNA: TGTGCCAGCAGCCGCGCTGGGGGCAACGAGCAGTACTTC. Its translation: CASSRAGGNEQYF.

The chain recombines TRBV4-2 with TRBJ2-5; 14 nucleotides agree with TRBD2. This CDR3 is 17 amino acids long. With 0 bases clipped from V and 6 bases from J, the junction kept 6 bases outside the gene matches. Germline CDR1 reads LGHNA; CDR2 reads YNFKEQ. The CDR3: CASSQDPTSGGAKTQYF. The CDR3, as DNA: TGTGCCAGCAGCCAAGACCCGACTAGCGGGGGGGCGAAGACCCAGTACTTC.

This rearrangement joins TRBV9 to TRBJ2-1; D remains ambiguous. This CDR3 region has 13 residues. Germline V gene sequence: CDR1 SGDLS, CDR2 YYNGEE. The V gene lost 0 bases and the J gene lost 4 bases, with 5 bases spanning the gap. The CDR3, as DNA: TGTGCCAGCAGCGTAGGAGTATACAATGAGCAGTTCTTC. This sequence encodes CASSVGVYNEQFF. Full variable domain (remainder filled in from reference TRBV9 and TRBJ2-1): DSGVTQTPKHLITATGQRVTLRCSPRSGDLSVYWYQQSLDQGLQFLIQYYNGEERAKGNILERFSAQQFPDLHSELNLSSLELGDSALYFCASSVGVYNEQFFGPGTRLTVL.

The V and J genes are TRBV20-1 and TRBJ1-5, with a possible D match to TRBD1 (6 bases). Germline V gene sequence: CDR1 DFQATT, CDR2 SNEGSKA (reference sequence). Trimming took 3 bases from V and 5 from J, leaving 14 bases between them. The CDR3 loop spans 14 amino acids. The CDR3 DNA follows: TGCAGTGCTAGTCGGGGCGGGGGCGATCAGCCCCAGCATTTT. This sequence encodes CSASRGGGDQPQHF.